One and the same sample provided the 8 T cell receptor beta chains below, sequenced in a study of cytomegalovirus exposure and HLA in healthy donors (dated by TCRdb to the late 2010s). Libraries came from the immunoSEQ multiplex PCR assay. The table was pulled from immuneACCESS by TCRdb, which kept in-frame rearrangements only. Such tables lose some clones; where checked, under half of the loss comes from unresolved V genes, and the rest has no known cause. This sample gives roughly 95,000 clones in total; 85% of them show up just once. The ten top clones hold roughly 20% of the sample. The sample taken for sequencing was PBMCs. The receptor source for this set is a man between 18 and 29 years old in good health and CMV-seropositive.

V is TRBV2 and J is TRBJ1-1, with TRBD1 matching over 8 bases. Per the germline V gene, CDR1 is SNHLY and CDR2 is FYNNEI. The CDR3 runs to 11 residues. Trimming took 10 bases from V and 7 from J; bases not matched to a gene: 5. CDR3 region: CATQGGIEAFF. The CDR3 nucleotides are TGTGCCACACAGGGGGGGATTGAAGCTTTCTTT.

This chain joins TRBV11-2 and TRBJ2-7, with D perhaps TRBD2 (6 bases). The CDR3 is 16 amino acids. From germline, CDR1 is SGHAT and CDR2 FQNNGV. Deletions cut 3 bases from V and 0 bases from J, with 15 bases between. The CDR3 DNA sequence: TGTGCCAGCAGCTTCGGGACTGAACTCCTCTCCTACGAGCAGTACGTC. It yields the protein CASSFGTELLSYEQYV.

This chain joins TRBV28 and TRBJ1-4; 7 nucleotides agree with TRBD1. Germline assignment: CDR1 MDHEN and CDR2 SYDVKM. The V gene end was trimmed by 1 base and the J gene end by 7 bases; junction bases not matched to a gene: 12. This CDR3 comprises 17 residues. The CDR3 DNA reads as TGTGCCAGCAGTTTATTAAACTATGGTACAGGGGCTGAAAAACTGTTTTTT. It yields the protein CASSLLNYGTGAEKLFF.

This chain joins TRBV5-1 and TRBJ2-7; 9 bases are shared with TRBD1. Germline V gene data show CDR1 as SGHRS and CDR2 as YFSETQ. Trimming removed 4 bases from V and 5 bases from J; junction bases left unmatched: 10. The CDR3 contains 15 residues. DNA of the CDR3: TGCGCCAGCAGCACGTGGACAGGGGTTAGCGACGAGCAGTACTTC. Encoded protein: CASSTWTGVSDEQYF. The full variable domain, completed using reference TRBV5-1 and TRBJ2-7, is KAGVTQTPRYLIKTRGQQVTLSCSPISGHRSVSWYQQTPGQGLQFLFEYFSETQRNKGNFPGRFSGRQFSNSRSEMNVSTLELGDSALYLCASSTWTGVSDEQYFGPGTRLTVT.

The genes are TRBV6-5 and TRBJ2-1, with 8 bases identical to TRBD2. Unmatched junction bases numbered 7, after V lost 6 bases and J lost 9 bases. The CDR3 is 13 residues long. The germline V gene has CDR1 MNHEY and CDR2 SVGAGI. CDR3 protein: CASSYGRAIEQFF. CDR3 in DNA: TGTGCCAGCAGCTACGGGAGGGCCATTGAGCAGTTCTTC.

The V call is TRBV27, the J call TRBJ2-1; 11 nucleotides match TRBD2. V dropped 5 bases and J dropped 2; count of bases not matched to a gene: 11. Germline values: CDR1 MNHEY, CDR2 SMNVEV (reference sequence). The CDR3 has 18 residues. CDR3 coding DNA: TGTGCCAGCAGTCCCCGGGTAGCGGGAGGGAACACCTACAATGAGCAGTTCTTC. Amino acid sequence: CASSPRVAGGNTYNEQFF.

The chain carries TRBV2 and TRBJ2-1, with 8 bases matching TRBD1. J was trimmed by 3 bases and V by 7 bases; bases with no gene match: 2. The CDR3 is 13 residues long. Germline V lookup: CDR1 SNHLY, CDR2 FYNNEI. The CDR3 nucleotides are TGTGCCAGCATGGACAGGGTCTACAATGAGCAGTTCTTC. It yields the protein CASMDRVYNEQFF.

This clone was observed a few times. J is TRBJ1-3 and V is TRBV11-2, with D hard to call. Deletions cut 5 bases from V and 0 bases from J, with 8 bases between. Germline V gene sequence: CDR1 SGHAT, CDR2 FQNNGV. This CDR3 has 14 amino acids. The CDR3 region has the DNA TGTGCCAGCAGCCAAGACATCTCTGGAAACACCATATATTTT. The encoded protein is CASSQDISGNTIYF.